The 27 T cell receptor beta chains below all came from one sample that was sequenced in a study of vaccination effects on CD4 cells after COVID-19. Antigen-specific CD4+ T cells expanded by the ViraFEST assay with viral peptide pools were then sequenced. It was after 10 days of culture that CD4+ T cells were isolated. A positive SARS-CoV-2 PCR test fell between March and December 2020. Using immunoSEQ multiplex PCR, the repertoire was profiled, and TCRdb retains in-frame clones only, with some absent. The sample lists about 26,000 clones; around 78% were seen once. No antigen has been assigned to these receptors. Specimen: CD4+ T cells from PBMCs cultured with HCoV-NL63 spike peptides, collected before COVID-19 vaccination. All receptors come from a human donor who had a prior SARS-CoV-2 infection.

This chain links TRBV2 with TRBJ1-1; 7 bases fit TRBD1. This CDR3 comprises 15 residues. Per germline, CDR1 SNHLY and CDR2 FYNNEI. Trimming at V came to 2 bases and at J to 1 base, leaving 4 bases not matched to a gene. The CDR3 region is CASSELPGGNTEAFF. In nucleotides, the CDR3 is TGTGCCAGCAGTGAATTGCCAGGGGGGAACACTGAAGCTTTCTTT.

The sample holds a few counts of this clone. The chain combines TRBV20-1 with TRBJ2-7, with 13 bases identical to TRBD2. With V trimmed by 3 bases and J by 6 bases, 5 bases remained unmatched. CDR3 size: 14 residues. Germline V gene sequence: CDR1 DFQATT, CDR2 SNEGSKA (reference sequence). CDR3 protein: CSASRTSGSGEQYF. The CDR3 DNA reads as TGCAGTGCTAGTCGGACTAGCGGGAGCGGCGAGCAGTACTTC.

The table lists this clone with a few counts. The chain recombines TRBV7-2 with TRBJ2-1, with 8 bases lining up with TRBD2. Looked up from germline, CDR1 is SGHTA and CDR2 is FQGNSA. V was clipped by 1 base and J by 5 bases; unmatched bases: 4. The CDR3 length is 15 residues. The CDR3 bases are TGTGCCAGCAGCTTAGTGCGCGGGGGGAACAATGAGCAGTTCTTC. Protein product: CASSLVRGGNNEQFF.

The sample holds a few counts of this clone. This chain's CDR3 is CASSVYNEQFF. CDR3 DNA: TGTGCCAGCAGTGTATACAATGAGCAGTTCTTC. This sequence joins TRBV2 and TRBJ2-1, with no clear D. This CDR3 spans 11 amino acids. Germline V lookup: CDR1 SNHLY, CDR2 FYNNEI. The ends were cut back, 4 bases at V and 4 bases at J, with 2 bases in the middle.

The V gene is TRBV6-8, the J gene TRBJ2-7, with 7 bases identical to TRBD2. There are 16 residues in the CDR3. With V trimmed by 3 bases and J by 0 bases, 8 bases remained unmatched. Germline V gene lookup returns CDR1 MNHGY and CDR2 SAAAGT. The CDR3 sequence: CASSYGGLDISYEQYF. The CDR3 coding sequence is TGTGCCAGCAGTTATGGAGGACTAGATATCTCCTACGAGCAGTACTTC.

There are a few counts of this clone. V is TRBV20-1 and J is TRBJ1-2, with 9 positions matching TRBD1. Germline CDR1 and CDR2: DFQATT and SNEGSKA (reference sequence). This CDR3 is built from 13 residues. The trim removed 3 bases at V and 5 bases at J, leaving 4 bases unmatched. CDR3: CSASWTGEYGYTF. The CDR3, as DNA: TGCAGTGCTAGTTGGACAGGGGAATATGGCTACACCTTC.

CDR3 coding DNA: TGCAGCTACGGACAGGGGCCCTACGAGCAGTACTTC. Translating gives CSYGQGPYEQYF. The gene calls are TRBV29-1 and TRBJ2-7; 9 bases fit TRBD1. With V trimmed by 8 bases and J by 2 bases, 4 bases remained unmatched. CDR1 and CDR2 (germline): SQVTM, ANQGSEA. The CDR3 has 12 residues.

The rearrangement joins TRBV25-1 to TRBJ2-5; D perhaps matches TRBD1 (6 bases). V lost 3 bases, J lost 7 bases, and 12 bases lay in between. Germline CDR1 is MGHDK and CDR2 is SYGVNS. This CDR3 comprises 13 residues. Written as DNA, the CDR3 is TGTGCCAGCAGTGAGGGGGCCTGGAGGACCCAGTACTTC. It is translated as CASSEGAWRTQYF.

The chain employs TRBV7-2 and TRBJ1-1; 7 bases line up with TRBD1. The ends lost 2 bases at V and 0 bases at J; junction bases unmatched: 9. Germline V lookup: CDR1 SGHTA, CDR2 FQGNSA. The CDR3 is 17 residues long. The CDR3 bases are TGTGCCAGCAGCTTATCTGCAGGGGGGTCGATGAACACTGAAGCTTTCTTT. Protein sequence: CASSLSAGGSMNTEAFF.

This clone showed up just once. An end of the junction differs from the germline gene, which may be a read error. Here the CDR3 reads CASSFYDEQFF. The CDR3 DNA follows: TGTGCCAGCAGCTTCTACGATGAGCAGTTCTTC. The chain combines TRBV7-9 with TRBJ2-1; D is unresolved. The CDR3 loop spans 11 amino acids. Germline V gene sequence: CDR1 SEHNR, CDR2 FQNEAQ (reference sequence).

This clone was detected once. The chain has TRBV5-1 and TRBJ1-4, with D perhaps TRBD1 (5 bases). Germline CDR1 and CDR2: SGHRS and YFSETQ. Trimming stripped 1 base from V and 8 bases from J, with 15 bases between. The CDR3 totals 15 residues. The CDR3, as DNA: TGCGCCAGCAGCTTGACTACCGGGACGAGGGAAAAACTGTTTTTT. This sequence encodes CASSLTTGTREKLFF. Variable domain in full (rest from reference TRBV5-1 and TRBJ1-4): KAGVTQTPRYLIKTRGQQVTLSCSPISGHRSVSWYQQTPGQGLQFLFEYFSETQRNKGNFPGRFSGRQFSNSRSEMNVSTLELGDSALYLCASSLTTGTREKLFFGSGTQLSVL.

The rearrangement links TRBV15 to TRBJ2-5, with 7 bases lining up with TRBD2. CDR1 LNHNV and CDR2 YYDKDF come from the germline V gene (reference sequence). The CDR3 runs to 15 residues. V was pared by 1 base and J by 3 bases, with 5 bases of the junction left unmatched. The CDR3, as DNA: TGTGCCACCAGCAGAGGGATCAGCGGGGAAGAGACCCAGTACTTC. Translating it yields CATSRGISGEETQYF.

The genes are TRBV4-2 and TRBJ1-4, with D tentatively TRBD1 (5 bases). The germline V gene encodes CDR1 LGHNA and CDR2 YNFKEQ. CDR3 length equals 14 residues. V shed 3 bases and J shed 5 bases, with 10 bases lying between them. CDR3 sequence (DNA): TGTGCCAGCAGCCACAGGGCTGTCAATGAAAAACTGTTTTTT. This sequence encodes CASSHRAVNEKLFF.

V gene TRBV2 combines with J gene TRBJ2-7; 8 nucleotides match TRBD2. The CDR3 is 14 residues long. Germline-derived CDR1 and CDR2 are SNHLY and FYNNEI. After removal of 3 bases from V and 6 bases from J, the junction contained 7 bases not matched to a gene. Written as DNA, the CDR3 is TGTGCCAGCAGTGACACCGGGACTAGGGGCGAGCAGTACTTC. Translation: CASSDTGTRGEQYF.

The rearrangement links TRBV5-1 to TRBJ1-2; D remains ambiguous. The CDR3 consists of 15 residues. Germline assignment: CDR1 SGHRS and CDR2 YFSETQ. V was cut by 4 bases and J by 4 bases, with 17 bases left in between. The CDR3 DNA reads TGCGCCAGCAGCCATACTAAGGACGGAGCCTATGGCTACACCTTC. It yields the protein CASSHTKDGAYGYTF.

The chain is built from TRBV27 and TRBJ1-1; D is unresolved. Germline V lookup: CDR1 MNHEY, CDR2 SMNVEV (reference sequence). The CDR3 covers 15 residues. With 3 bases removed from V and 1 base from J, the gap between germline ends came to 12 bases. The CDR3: CASSFSRETNTEAFF. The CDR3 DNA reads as TGTGCCAGCAGTTTTTCGAGGGAAACGAACACTGAAGCTTTCTTT.

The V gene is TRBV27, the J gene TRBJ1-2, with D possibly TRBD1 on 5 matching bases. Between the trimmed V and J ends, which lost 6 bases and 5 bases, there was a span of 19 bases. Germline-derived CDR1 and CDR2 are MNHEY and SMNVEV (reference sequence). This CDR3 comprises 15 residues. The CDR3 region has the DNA TGTGCCAGCAGCTGGGGTCGGGACGCGATATATGGCTACACCTTC. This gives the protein CASSWGRDAIYGYTF.

CDR3 in DNA: TGCAGCGTTGTGTTACAGGGAGATCAGCCCCAGCATTTT. Its protein is CSVVLQGDQPQHF. The chain joins TRBV29-1 to TRBJ1-5, with a weak D call TRBD1 (6 bases). Germline V lookup: CDR1 SQVTM, CDR2 ANQGSEA. V lost 4 bases and J lost 5, with 12 bases in between. CDR3 length equals 13 residues.

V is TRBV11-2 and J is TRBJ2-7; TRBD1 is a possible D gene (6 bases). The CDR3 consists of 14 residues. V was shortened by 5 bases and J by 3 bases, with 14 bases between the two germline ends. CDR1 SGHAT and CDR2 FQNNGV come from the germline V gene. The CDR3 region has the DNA TGTGCCAGCAGCAATACAGGGTTGTACTACGAGCAGTACTTC. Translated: CASSNTGLYYEQYF.

The CDR3 DNA sequence: TGTGCCAGCAGCTTGGCGCTAGCGGAGAGCACAGATACGCAGTATTTT. It specifies CASSLALAESTDTQYF. The V gene is TRBV5-5, the J gene TRBJ2-3, with 7 positions matching TRBD2. CDR1 is SGHKS and CDR2 is YYEKEE in the germline V gene (reference sequence). The ends lost 0 bases at V and 0 bases at J; junction bases unmatched: 4. This CDR3 comprises 16 residues.

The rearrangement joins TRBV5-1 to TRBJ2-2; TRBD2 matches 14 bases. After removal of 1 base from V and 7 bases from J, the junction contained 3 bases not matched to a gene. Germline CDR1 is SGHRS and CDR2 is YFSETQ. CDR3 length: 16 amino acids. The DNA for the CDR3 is TGCGCCAGCAGCTTGTTTGGGACTAGCGGGAGCGGGGAGCTGTTTTTT. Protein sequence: CASSLFGTSGSGELFF.

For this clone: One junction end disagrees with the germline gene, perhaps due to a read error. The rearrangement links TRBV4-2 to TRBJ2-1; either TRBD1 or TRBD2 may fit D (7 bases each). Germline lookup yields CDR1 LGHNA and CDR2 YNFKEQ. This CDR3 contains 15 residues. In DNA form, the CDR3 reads TGTGCCAGCAACCAACTCAGGGGGGGTTACAATGAGCAGTTCTTC. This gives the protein CASNQLRGGYNEQFF.

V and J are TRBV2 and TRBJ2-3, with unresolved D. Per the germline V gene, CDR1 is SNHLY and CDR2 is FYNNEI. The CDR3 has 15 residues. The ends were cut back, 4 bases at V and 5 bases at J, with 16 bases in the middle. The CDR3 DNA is TGTGCCAGCAGTGGACCCGGCGGATACTTAGATACGCAGTATTTT. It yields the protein CASSGPGGYLDTQYF.

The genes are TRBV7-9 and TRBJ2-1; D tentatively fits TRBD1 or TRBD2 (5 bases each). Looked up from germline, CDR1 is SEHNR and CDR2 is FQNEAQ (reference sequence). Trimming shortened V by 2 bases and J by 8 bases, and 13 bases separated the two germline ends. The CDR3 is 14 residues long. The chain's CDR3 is CASSLFGGRDEQFF. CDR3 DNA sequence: TGTGCCAGCAGCTTATTTGGGGGTCGGGATGAGCAGTTCTTC.

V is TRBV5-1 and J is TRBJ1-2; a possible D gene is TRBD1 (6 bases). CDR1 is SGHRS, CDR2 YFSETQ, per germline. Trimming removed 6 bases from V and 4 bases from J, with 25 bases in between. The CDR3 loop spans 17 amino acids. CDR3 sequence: CASTRGATSGESYGYTF. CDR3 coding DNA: TGCGCCAGCACCCGTGGGGCGACTTCAGGGGAGAGCTATGGCTACACCTTC.

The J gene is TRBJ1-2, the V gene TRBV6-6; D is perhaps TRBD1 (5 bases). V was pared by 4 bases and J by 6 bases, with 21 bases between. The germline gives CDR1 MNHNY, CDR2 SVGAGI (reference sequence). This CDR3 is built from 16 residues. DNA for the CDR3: TGTGCCAGCAGTTCCCCGGACGATTGGGGGGGAGATGGCTACACCTTC. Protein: CASSSPDDWGGDGYTF.

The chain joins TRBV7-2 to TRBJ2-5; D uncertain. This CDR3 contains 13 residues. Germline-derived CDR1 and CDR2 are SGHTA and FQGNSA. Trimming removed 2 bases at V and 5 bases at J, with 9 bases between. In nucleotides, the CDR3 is TGTGCCAGCAGCTTATCCGTCGGCGAGACCCAGTACTTC. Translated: CASSLSVGETQYF.